This TCR beta chain stems from a study of T cell responses to AZD1222 COVID-19 vaccine (dated by TCRdb to the early 2020s). Describing the broader study: AZD1222 recipients with second doses at about 4 weeks or about 12 weeks were pooled, because spike-specific TCR depth and breadth did not differ between schedules. Trial participants were enrolled by age into 18-55, 56-69 and 70-plus year subgroups, with about 150, 28 and 57 TCR-sequenced participants respectively. TCR sequencing was performed for about 240 trial participants, of whom roughly 200 were given two doses of AZD1222 and around 25 were given two doses of MenACWY control vaccine.

As for this clone: Which antigen it targets is not known. No qualities accompany the bases; no much larger clone lies one base away.

Deletion took 6 bases off V and 1 base off J, with a span of 12 bases between the germline ends. CDR1 and CDR2, looked up from the germline V gene (reference sequence), are LNHDA and SQIVND. There are 14 amino acids in the CDR3, from cysteine to phenylalanine inclusive. Of all the DNA, just the CDR3 is kept, 42 bases in frame from base 1. The CDR3 regions of human TCRbeta chains were subjected to immunosequencing. Per the source publication's procedure: TCRs in the repertoires were compared against a reference library of SARS-CoV-2-specific TCRs that had been generated with the MIRA antigen-specificity platform. Breadth was defined as the fraction of unique TCRs that were SARS-CoV-2-associated. Depth was defined as the fraction of total T cells that were SARS-CoV-2-associated. Each spike-specific TCR was assigned to its reactive spike region and to a CD4 or CD8 class using the MIRA data. Log10-transformed breadth and depth values were compared by one-way ANOVA with Sidak's multiple comparisons tests. Sourced from immuneACCESS, this table was stored by TCRdb with only in-frame sequences that have V and J called. A share of the clones is absent; for the studies checked, an unresolved V gene accounts for under half, and the remainder has no known explanation. V, J and clone size were drawn from that table, and D and trimming were deduced from the DNA. This sample gives 200,000 or so clones in total; 75% to 90% of them show up just once. The ten largest clonotypes hold roughly 6% of the sample.

Study-level results and caveats: In the small 56-69-year group, the increase in depth fell short of significance, most likely because of low power. Participants were mostly white British and included more females than males, and it was suggested by the authors that clonal diversity may have been underestimated. Only five or six AZD1222 recipients were SARS-CoV-2 seropositive at baseline, limiting conclusions about previously exposed vaccinees. Spike-specific TCR breadth and depth rose significantly after two AZD1222 doses compared with day 0 and with MenACWY recipients. Because no samples from the day 14 peak response were available, repertoires could be characterized only after the peak T cell response. The whole spike protein was spanned by vaccine-associated CD4 TCRs, and dominant responses were seen in regions 160-218 and 743-854. Reportedly, almost half of the unique spike-specific TCRs recognized epitopes lying outside the regions that are mutated in the B.1.351 and B.1.1.7 variants.

What this sample's time point label stands for: baseline before first vaccination. The vaccinee samples were drawn from two UK trials, COV001 and COV002, one of which was a single-blind randomized controlled phase 2/3 trial testing AZD1222 (ChAdOx1 nCoV-19) in healthy adults. For TCRbeta chain sequencing, PBMC samples from trial participants were taken at day 0 and at day 28 after the second dose. Recombination linked TRBV19 to TRBJ1-2; the best D guess is TRBD1, with 6 bases matching. The material sequenced was peripheral blood, taken on day 0 of AZD1222 vaccination. The receptor comes from an adult in good health. The bases are TGTGCCAGTAGAACCGGGACACTTAACTATGGCTACACCTTC. It is translated as CASRTGTLNYGYTF. The variable domain in full, with residues beyond the CDR3 obtained from the reference TRBV19 and TRBJ1-2 genes, is DGGITQSPKYLFRKEGQNVTLSCEQNLNHDAMYWYRQDPGQGLRLIYYSQIVNDFQKGDIAEGYSVSREKKESFPLTVTSAQKNPTAFYLCASRTGTLNYGYTFGSGTRLTVV.